These 12 T cell receptor beta chains share one sample of origin, sequenced in a study of naive and memory T cell subsets. Reverse transcription of blood and skin TCR RNA was primed at alpha and beta constant regions. Using its own MiXCR run on the 5' RACE reads, TCRdb lists one record per CDR3 protein. Of about 22,000 distinct CDR3 sequences in the sample, approximately 3.9% are singletons; the top ten hold 7% to 9.5%. Whole blood, roughly 2.5 ml, came from adult healthy volunteers. These receptors were collected from a male donor in good health.

This clonotype was seen at least ten times. This chain links TRBV29-1 with TRBJ1-2; D unclear. Germline CDR1 and CDR2: SQVTM and ANQGSEA. This CDR3 comprises 13 residues. V lost 6 bases and J 7 bases, leaving 18 bases between the germline ends. The CDR3 is CSVLTHSGGGYTF. The CDR3, as DNA: TGCAGCGTGCTTACCCATTCTGGAGGTGGCTACACCTTC.

This clonotype has a count of ten or more. This chain connects TRBV12-3 or TRBV12-4 to TRBJ2-6; maybe TRBD1 (6 bases). V was trimmed by 6 bases and J by 2 bases, leaving 11 bases between them. The CDR3 runs 15 residues. The DNA of the CDR3 is TGTGCCAGCAGCTCCAACAGGGCTGGGGCCAACGTCCTGACTTTC. Its protein product is CASSSNRAGANVLTF.

This clonotype is termed medium-sized (0.01 to 0.1%). This chain uses TRBV20-1 with TRBJ2-3; TRBD2 agrees at 9 bases. CDR3 size: 14 residues. With V trimmed by 6 bases and J by 3 bases, 7 bases remained unmatched. Germline values: CDR1 DFQATT, CDR2 SNEGSKA (reference sequence). CDR3 DNA: TGCAGTGCCCCCCGACTAGCGGTGACAGATACGCAGTATTTT. It is translated as CSAPRLAVTDTQYF.

This clonotype has at least ten counts. The chain combines TRBV12-5 with TRBJ2-6; TRBD1 is a possible D gene (6 bases). Germline V lookup: CDR1 LGHNT, CDR2 FRNRAP. The germline V and J ends were trimmed by 3 bases and 0 bases, with 12 bases remaining between them. CDR3 length equals 17 residues. CDR3 sequence reads: CASGFWTENSGANVLTF. DNA of the CDR3: TGTGCTAGTGGTTTTTGGACAGAAAACTCTGGGGCCAACGTCCTGACTTTC.

This clonotype was observed at least ten times. The chain couples TRBV29-1 to TRBJ2-1; perhaps TRBD1 as D (6 bases). This CDR3 comprises 13 residues. Germline CDR1 and CDR2: SQVTM and ANQGSEA. Trimming shortened V by 3 bases and J by 2 bases, and 8 bases separated the two germline ends. CDR3 sequence: CSVDRGTYNEQFF. CDR3 nucleotide sequence: TGCAGCGTTGACAGGGGAACCTACAATGAGCAGTTCTTC.

This clonotype was recorded many times. This chain joins TRBV20-1 and TRBJ2-7, with 13 bases identical to TRBD2. V trimming: 4 bases; J trimming: 2 bases; junction bases outside the gene matches: 5. The CDR3 extends over 15 amino acids. The germline CDR1 and CDR2 sequences are DFQATT and SNEGSKA (reference sequence). The CDR3 spells CSAKPTSGRAYEQYF. In nucleotides, the CDR3 is TGCAGTGCTAAACCAACTAGCGGGAGGGCCTACGAGCAGTACTTC.

This clonotype occurred many times. The CDR3: CASSVTGTSDPFLETQYF. The CDR3, as DNA: TGTGCCAGCAGTGTAACCGGGACTAGCGACCCCTTTCTTGAGACCCAGTACTTC. J is TRBJ2-5 and V is TRBV2, with TRBD2 matching over 10 bases. J lost 5 bases, V lost 4 bases, and 16 bases had no gene match. This CDR3 contains 18 residues. Germline V gene lookup returns CDR1 SNHLY and CDR2 FYNNEI.

This clonotype was recorded at least ten times. The genes are TRBV14 and TRBJ2-1, with D uncertain. The CDR3 is made up of 15 amino acids. Trimming stripped 1 base from V and 5 bases from J, with 12 bases between. Germline CDR1 SGHDN, CDR2 FVKESK. CDR3 loop: CASSQVGFRNNEQFF. Written as DNA, the CDR3 is TGTGCCAGCAGCCAAGTAGGATTTCGAAACAATGAGCAGTTCTTC. Full variable domain (remainder filled in from reference TRBV14 and TRBJ2-1): EAGVTQFPSHSVIEKGQTVTLRCDPISGHDNLYWYRRVMGKEIKFLLHFVKESKQDESGMPNNRFLAERTGGTYSTLKVQPAELEDSGVYFCASSQVGFRNNEQFFGPGTRLTVL.

This clonotype was seen many times. The V call is TRBV10-3, the J call TRBJ1-1; maybe TRBD1 (5 bases). The CDR3 is made up of 14 amino acids. The germline CDR1 and CDR2 sequences are ENHRY and SYGVKD. V was cut by 0 bases and J by 1 base, with 6 bases left in between. CDR3 amino acids: CAISESGGNTEAFF. CDR3 DNA sequence: TGTGCCATCAGTGAGTCGGGGGGGAACACTGAAGCTTTCTTT.

This clonotype was recorded at least ten times. CDR3: CASSRRAGKYYNEQFF. CDR3 sequence (DNA): TGTGCCAGCAGCCGCCGGGCGGGCAAGTACTACAATGAGCAGTTCTTC. The chain links TRBV6-5 to TRBJ2-1, with D tentatively TRBD2 (5 bases). This CDR3 region has 16 residues. V was trimmed by 6 bases and J by 3 bases, leaving 18 bases between them. Germline V lookup: CDR1 MNHEY, CDR2 SVGAGI.

This clonotype was counted at least ten times. CDR3 sequence: CASSRGGGSTDTQYF. CDR3 nucleotide sequence: TGTGCCAGCAGCCGGGGAGGGGGGAGCACAGATACGCAGTATTTT. This sequence joins TRBV5-4 and TRBJ2-3; D might be TRBD2 (7 bases). Germline V CDR1 and CDR2: SGHNT, YYREEE (reference sequence). The CDR3 has 15 residues. V lost 4 bases to trimming and J lost 0 bases, with 12 bases between them.

This clonotype was recorded many times. CDR3 DNA sequence: TGTGCCAGCAGTCCCGGAGGGAGTAGCTCCTACGAGCAGTACTTC. Protein sequence: CASSPGGSSSYEQYF. The chain carries TRBV6-6 and TRBJ2-7; maybe TRBD2 (6 bases). Germline-derived CDR1 and CDR2 are MNHNY and SVGAGI (reference sequence). V was clipped by 5 bases and J by 0 bases, with 14 bases between them. The CDR3 loop spans 15 amino acids.